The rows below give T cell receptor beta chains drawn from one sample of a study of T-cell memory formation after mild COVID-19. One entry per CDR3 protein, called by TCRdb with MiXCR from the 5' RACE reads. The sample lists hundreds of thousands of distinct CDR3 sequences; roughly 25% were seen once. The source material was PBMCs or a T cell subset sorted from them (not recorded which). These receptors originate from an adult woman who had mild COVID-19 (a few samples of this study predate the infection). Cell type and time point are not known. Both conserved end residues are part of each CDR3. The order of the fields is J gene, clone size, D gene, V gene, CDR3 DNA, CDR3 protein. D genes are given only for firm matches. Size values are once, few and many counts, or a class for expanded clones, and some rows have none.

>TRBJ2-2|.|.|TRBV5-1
TGCGCCAGCGTACAGGGGAACACCGGGGAGCTGTTTTTT
CASVQGNTGELFF
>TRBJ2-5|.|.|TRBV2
TGTGCCAGCAGTGAAAGTCGGCGCCAAGAGACCCAGTACTTC
CASSESRRQETQYF
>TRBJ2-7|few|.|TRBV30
TGTGCCTGGAGTGCCACAGGTACCGGCTCCTACGAGCAGTACTTC
CAWSATGTGSYEQYF
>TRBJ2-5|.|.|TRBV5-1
TGCGCCAGCAGCGGCCTAGCGAGCCAAGAGACCCAGTACTTC
CASSGLASQETQYF
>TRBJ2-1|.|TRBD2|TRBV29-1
TGCAGCGTTGCCCAACTAGCGGGGGGTTACAATGAGCAGTTCTTC
CSVAQLAGGYNEQFF
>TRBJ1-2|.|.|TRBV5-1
TGCGCCAGCAGCCCGGACAGTCGTGACTATGGCTACACCTTC
CASSPDSRDYGYTF
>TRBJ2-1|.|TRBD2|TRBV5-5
TGTGCCAGCAGCTTGCCACGACTAGCGGGGTACAATGAGCAGTTCTTC
CASSLPRLAGYNEQFF
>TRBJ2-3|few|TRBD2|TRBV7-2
TGTGCCAGCAGCCGGATCTTTCCGGGGGGGAACTCCGCAGATACGCAGTATTTT
CASSRIFPGGNSADTQYF
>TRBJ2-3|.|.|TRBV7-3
TGTGCCAGCAGCTTATTGGCGATTACAGATACGCAGTATTTT
CASSLLAITDTQYF
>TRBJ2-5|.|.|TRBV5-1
TGCGCCAGCAGCTTGGTTCAGGCAGGCCAAGAGACCCAGTACTTC
CASSLVQAGQETQYF
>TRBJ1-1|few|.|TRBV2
TGTGCCAGCAGTGCCATTTCGGGCACTGAAGCTTTCTTT
CASSAISGTEAFF
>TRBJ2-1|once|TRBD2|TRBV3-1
TGTGCCAGCGGGCTAGCGGTGGACAATGAGCAGTTCTTC
CASGLAVDNEQFF
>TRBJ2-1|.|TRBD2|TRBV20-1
TGCAGTGCTAGGACTAGCGGGAATTACAATGAGCAGTTCTTC
CSARTSGNYNEQFF
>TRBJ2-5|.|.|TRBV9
TGTGCCAGCTCTCCCCCGGGACTCGACGAGGAGGAGACCCAGTACTTC
CASSPPGLDEEETQYF
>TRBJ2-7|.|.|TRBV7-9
TGTGCCAGCAGCTTAGACCGCACGGGACACGAGCAGTACTTC
CASSLDRTGHEQYF
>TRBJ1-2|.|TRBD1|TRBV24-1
TGTGCCACCAGTGATTCGTCGACAGGGCTGTTAAGTGGCTACACCTTC
CATSDSSTGLLSGYTF
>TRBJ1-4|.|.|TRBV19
TGTGCCAGTAGTATGGAGGGCTTAAAAGAAAAACTGTTTTTT
CASSMEGLKEKLFF
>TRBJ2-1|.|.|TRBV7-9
TGTGCCAGCAGCGCTCTAGCGAGCTCCTACAATGAGCAGTTCTTC
CASSALASSYNEQFF
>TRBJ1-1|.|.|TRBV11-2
TGTGCCAGCATCTTAGGGGCGAACACTGAAGCTTTCTTT
CASILGANTEAFF
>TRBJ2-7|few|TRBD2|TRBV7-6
TGTGCCAGCAGCTTTGACCCCACCGGGACTAATCCCTACGAGCAGTACTTC
CASSFDPTGTNPYEQYF
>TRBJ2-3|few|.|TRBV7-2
TGTGCCAGCAGCTTCGGACTAACTAGCACAGATACGCAGTATTTT
CASSFGLTSTDTQYF
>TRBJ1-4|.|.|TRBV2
TGTGCCAGCAGGTCAAGACGGACTAATGAAAAACTGTTTTTT
CASRSRRTNEKLFF
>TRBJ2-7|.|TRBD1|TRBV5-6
TGTGCCAGCAGGCGGACAGGGGGCAACGAGCAGTACTTC
CASRRTGGNEQYF
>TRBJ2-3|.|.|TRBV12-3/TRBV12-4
TGTGCCAGCAGTTTGTGGGAAACAGATACGCAGTATTTT
CASSLWETDTQYF
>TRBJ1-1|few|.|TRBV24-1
TGTGCCACCAGTGATTTGCCCGGGGCTCGCGCTTTCTTT
CATSDLPGARAFF
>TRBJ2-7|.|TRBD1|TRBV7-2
TGTGCCAGCAGCGCGACAGGGAATAAGGACGAGCAGTACTTC
CASSATGNKDEQYF
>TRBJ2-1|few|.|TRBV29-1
TGCAGCGTCCCTACTAGTTATAATGAGCAGTTCTTC
CSVPTSYNEQFF
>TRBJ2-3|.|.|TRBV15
TGTGCCACCAGCAGAGCAAGCCTGGGCGGTGGGGCACCAGATACGCAGTATTTT
CATSRASLGGGAPDTQYF
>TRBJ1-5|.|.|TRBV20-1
TGCAGTGCTAGAGATCGCAGAAATCCTAATCAGCCCCAGCATTTT
CSARDRRNPNQPQHF
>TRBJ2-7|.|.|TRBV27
TGTGCCAGCAGTAAGTCCAGGGAATCCTACGAGCAGTACTTC
CASSKSRESYEQYF
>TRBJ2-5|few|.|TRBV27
TGTGCCAGCAGTTTTTCAGGGATACAAGAGACCCAGTACTTC
CASSFSGIQETQYF
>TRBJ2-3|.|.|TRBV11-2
TGTGCCAGCAGCTTAGTCCCGTACGGGGGGCGCGCAGATACGCAGTATTTT
CASSLVPYGGRADTQYF
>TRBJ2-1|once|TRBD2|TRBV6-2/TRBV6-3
TGTGCCAGCAGTCAAAGACTAGCTGAGAATTGGGGCAATGAGCAGTTCTTC
CASSQRLAENWGNEQFF
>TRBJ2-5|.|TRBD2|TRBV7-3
TGTGCCAGCAGCATCGGACTAGCGGGAGGAGAGACCCAGTACTTC
CASSIGLAGGETQYF
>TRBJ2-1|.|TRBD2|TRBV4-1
TGCGCCAGCAGCCCTCGGACTAGCGGGGAGGTTGAGCAGTTCTTC
CASSPRTSGEVEQFF
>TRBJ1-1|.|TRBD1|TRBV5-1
TGCGCCAGCAGGGCAACCGGGACAGTCGGCACTGAAGCTTTCTTT
CASRATGTVGTEAFF
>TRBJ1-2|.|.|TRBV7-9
TGTGCCAGCAGCCCACAGGGATTGGACTATGGCTACACCTTC
CASSPQGLDYGYTF
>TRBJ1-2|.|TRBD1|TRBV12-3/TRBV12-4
TGTGCCAGCACCCCGGGACAGAACTATGGCTACACCTTC
CASTPGQNYGYTF
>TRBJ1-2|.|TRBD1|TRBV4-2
TGTGCCAGCAGCCCCGAGACAGGGCTTGGCTACACCTTC
CASSPETGLGYTF
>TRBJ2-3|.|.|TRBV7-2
TGTGCCAGCAGCCAGGAAGTCTCAGGGGCGGATACGCAGTATTTT
CASSQEVSGADTQYF